Below are 19 T cell receptor beta chains sequenced from a single sample in a study of OX40 agonist ivuxolimab in advanced cancers. Sequenced by immunoSEQ multiplex PCR; TCRdb stores in-frame clones only, minus some. In the table there are approximately 55,000 clones, more than 75% of which are singletons. The sequencing here drew on CD4+ or CD8+ T cells sorted from blood, taken in a trial of the OX40 agonist ivuxolimab. Source of these receptors: an adult with an advanced solid tumor such as melanoma, head and neck, liver or kidney cancer.

This chain joins TRBV5-4 and TRBJ2-2, with D unresolved. V lost 2 bases to trimming and J lost 0 bases, with 8 bases between them. Germline CDR1 and CDR2: SGHNT and YYREEE (reference sequence). The CDR3 sequence is 15 residues long. The CDR3 spells CASSFVGTNTGELFF. The CDR3 nucleotides read TGTGCCAGCAGCTTTGTGGGGACGAACACCGGGGAGCTGTTTTTT.

The chain uses TRBV18 and TRBJ2-5; either TRBD1 or TRBD2 may supply D (5 bases each). Deletions cut 2 bases from V and 5 bases from J, with 12 bases between. Germline assignment: CDR1 KGHSH and CDR2 LQKENI. The CDR3 totals 14 residues. CDR3 nucleotides: TGTGCCAGCTCACCAGGGACGGTCGGCGAGACCCAGTACTTC. Translation gives CASSPGTVGETQYF. Combining the CDR3 with reference TRBV18 and TRBJ2-5 gives the whole variable domain NAGVMQNPRHLVRRRGQEARLRCSPMKGHSHVYWYRQLPEEGLKFMVYLQKENIIDESGMPKERFSAEFPKEGPSILRIQQVVRGDSAAYFCASSPGTVGETQYFGPGTRLLVL.

This clone appeared a single time. V usage is TRBV28 and J usage is TRBJ2-7, with D unresolved. Germline loops: CDR1 MDHEN, CDR2 SYDVKM. The ends were cut back, 2 bases at V and 9 bases at J, with 17 bases in the middle. The CDR3 sequence is 14 residues long. The CDR3 DNA sequence: TGTGCCAGCAGTTTAGCCCGAAACAGAGGAGTGCAGTACTTC. Protein product: CASSLARNRGVQYF.

The CDR3 is CASSPHSGYGYTF. CDR3 in DNA: TGTGCCAGCAGTCCCCACAGCGGCTATGGCTACACCTTC. This sequence joins TRBV6-5 and TRBJ1-2; D is unresolved. The CDR3 contains 13 residues. CDR1 and CDR2 (germline): MNHEY, SVGAGI. The V and J ends lost 5 bases and 4 bases respectively, with 11 bases between them.

The chain carries TRBV20-1 and TRBJ1-2, with unresolved D. This CDR3 has 11 amino acids. The germline V gene has CDR1 DFQATT and CDR2 SNEGSKA (reference sequence). V lost 3 bases to trimming and J lost 8 bases, with 10 bases between them. The CDR3 is CSASRAAGYTF. CDR3 bases: TGCAGTGCTAGCCGGGCAGCGGGCTACACCTTC.

The J gene is TRBJ2-7, the V gene TRBV28, with D possibly being TRBD2 (5 bases). V was cut by 4 bases and J by 3 bases, with 13 bases left in between. The CDR3 totals 14 residues. The germline V gene has CDR1 MDHEN and CDR2 SYDVKM. The CDR3 sequence: CASSSEGSLYEQYF. The CDR3 DNA is TGTGCCAGCAGTTCTGAGGGTAGCCTCTACGAGCAGTACTTC.

The chain joins TRBV5-1 to TRBJ2-5; D ambiguous. Germline values: CDR1 SGHRS, CDR2 YFSETQ. The CDR3 is 17 amino acids. The germline V and J ends were trimmed by 2 bases and 0 bases, with 17 bases remaining between them. The CDR3 loop reads CASSLIPRTKYQETQYF. In nucleotides, the CDR3 is TGCGCCAGCAGCTTAATTCCCCGTACGAAATACCAAGAGACCCAGTACTTC.

V and J are TRBV27 and TRBJ1-4; D perhaps matches TRBD1 (5 bases). The V gene lost 7 bases and the J gene lost 4 bases, with 16 bases spanning the gap. The CDR3 has 15 amino acids. Germline assignment: CDR1 MNHEY and CDR2 SMNVEV (reference sequence). The CDR3 region is CASMDRPGGNEKLFF. CDR3 coding DNA: TGTGCCAGCATGGATAGGCCGGGGGGTAATGAAAAACTGTTTTTT.

V gene TRBV27 combines with J gene TRBJ2-1; D is possibly TRBD1 (7 bases). This CDR3 contains 14 residues. Germline V CDR1 and CDR2: MNHEY, SMNVEV (reference sequence). V gave up 5 bases and J gave up 3 bases, with 11 bases separating them. In DNA form, the CDR3 reads TGTGCCAGCAGTGGGGGGACAGTCTACAATGAGCAGTTCTTC. Residues: CASSGGTVYNEQFF.

This rearrangement joins TRBV7-3 to TRBJ2-1; D perhaps matches TRBD1 (6 bases). CDR1 is SGHTA and CDR2 is FQGTGA in the germline V gene. The germline V and J ends were trimmed by 6 bases and 0 bases, with 12 bases remaining between them. The length of the CDR3 is 15 residues. The CDR3 bases are TGTGCCAGCAGTCAACAGGGTGGCTCCTACAATGAGCAGTTCTTC. The encoded protein is CASSQQGGSYNEQFF. The variable domain in full, completed from reference TRBV7-3 and TRBJ2-1, reads GAGVSQTPSNKVTEKGKYVELRCDPISGHTALYWYRQSLGQGPEFLIYFQGTGAADDSGLPNDRFFAVRPEGSVSTLKIQRTERGDSAVYLCASSQQGGSYNEQFFGPGTRLTVL.

The V and J genes are TRBV7-6 and TRBJ2-7; D uncertain. Germline V gene lookup returns CDR1 SGHVS and CDR2 FNYEAQ. Trimming left V 2 bases short and J 5 bases short, with 10 bases between. The CDR3 is 13 residues long. CDR3 DNA sequence: TGTGCCAGCAGCTTACAGTATGGGGACGAGCAGTACTTC. The encoded protein is CASSLQYGDEQYF.

The J gene is TRBJ2-3, the V gene TRBV7-3; D gene ambiguous. Germline values: CDR1 SGHTA, CDR2 FQGTGA. Trimming took 2 bases from V and 4 from J, leaving 7 bases between them. This CDR3 contains 13 residues. CDR3 sequence reads: CASSLVGSDTQYF. In DNA form, the CDR3 reads TGTGCCAGCAGCTTAGTAGGGTCAGATACGCAGTATTTT.

The chain is built from TRBV9 and TRBJ1-3; perhaps TRBD1 as D (5 bases). Trimming took off 0 bases at V and 0 bases at J, with 10 bases between the two ends. The CDR3 is 16 amino acids. CDR1 and CDR2 (germline): SGDLS, YYNGEE. CDR3 DNA sequence: TGTGCCAGCAGCGTAGGGGGGACCCGCTCTGGAAACACCATATATTTT. It encodes CASSVGGTRSGNTIYF.

The V and J genes are TRBV28 and TRBJ1-4, with D possibly matching TRBD1 (6 bases). This CDR3 comprises 15 residues. V lost 1 base to trimming and J lost 3 bases, with 9 bases between them. Germline values: CDR1 MDHEN, CDR2 SYDVKM. The CDR3 sequence: CASSLLGAPNEKLFF. The CDR3 nucleotides read TGTGCCAGCAGTTTATTGGGGGCTCCTAATGAAAAACTGTTTTTT. Supplemented by reference TRBV28 and TRBJ1-4, the full variable domain reads DVKVTQSSRYLVKRTGEKVFLECVQDMDHENMFWYRQDPGLGLRLIYFSYDVKMKEKGDIPEGYSVSREKKERFSLILESASTNQTSMYLCASSLLGAPNEKLFFGSGTQLSVL.

The rearrangement links TRBV10-3 to TRBJ2-1, with 12 bases that match TRBD2. The CDR3 contains 15 residues. The germline V gene encodes CDR1 ENHRY and CDR2 SYGVKD. Trimming at V came to 10 bases and at J to 6 bases, leaving 10 bases not matched to a gene. The CDR3 nucleotides are TGTGCCACCTCGGGACTAGCGGGTGGGAGCAATGAGCAGTTCTTC. As protein: CATSGLAGGSNEQFF.

The V and J genes are TRBV11-2 and TRBJ1-2; D gene uncertain. V lost 1 base to trimming and J lost 2 bases, with 8 bases between them. Germline CDR1 and CDR2: SGHAT and FQNNGV. CDR3 size: 14 residues. This CDR3 is CASSLGPTNYGYTF. DNA of the CDR3: TGTGCCAGCAGCTTAGGACCGACCAACTATGGCTACACCTTC.

The V and J genes are TRBV5-1 and TRBJ1-5, with D hard to call. Germline loops: CDR1 SGHRS, CDR2 YFSETQ. CDR3 length: 13 amino acids. V was cut by 1 base and J by 4 bases, with 6 bases left in between. The DNA for the CDR3 is TGCGCCAGCAGCTTGTCACCAAATCAGCCCCAGCATTTT. Protein product: CASSLSPNQPQHF.

The chain couples TRBV5-6 to TRBJ2-7; a weak D match, TRBD2 (5 bases). The germline gives CDR1 SGHDT, CDR2 YYEEEE. The CDR3 runs 12 residues. Trimming stripped 4 bases from V and 3 bases from J, with 8 bases between. The CDR3 DNA follows: TGTGCCAGCAGCCGAGGGCTCTACGAGCAGTACTTC. Amino acids: CASSRGLYEQYF.

This rearrangement joins TRBV28 to TRBJ2-5; D gene ambiguous. Per the germline V gene, CDR1 is MDHEN and CDR2 is SYDVKM. Trimming left V 3 bases short and J 6 bases short, with 5 bases between. The CDR3 spans 11 residues. The CDR3 DNA sequence: TGTGCCAGCAGTTTTGGAAAGACCCAGTACTTC. It encodes CASSFGKTQYF.